This T cell receptor (beta chain) is from a study of T cell responses to AZD1222 COVID-19 vaccine. General observations from the study: Repertoires were obtained solely post-peak T cell response.

A word on this clone: The target antigen is unknown.

Trimming took off 0 bases at V and 0 bases at J, with 12 bases between the two ends. Germline CDR1 and CDR2: LGHDT and YNNKEL (reference sequence). The CDR3 has 16 residues. Sequenced by immunoSEQ multiplex PCR; TCRdb stores in-frame clones only, minus some. In the table there are over 95,000 clones, about 87% of which are singletons. The chain links TRBV3-1 (or the pseudogene TRBV3-2) to TRBJ2-7; no clear D. The TCR comes from an adult in good health. This specimen consisted of peripheral blood, obtained on day 0 of AZD1222 vaccination. The CDR3 DNA reads TGTGCCAGCAGCCAAGATCTCCAGGCCCCCTCCTACGAGCAGTACTTC. This codes for CASSQDLQAPSYEQYF.